Following are 20 T cell receptor beta chains from one sample sequenced in a study of OX40 agonist ivuxolimab in advanced cancers. TCRdb keeps only in-frame clones here, not all; method: immunoSEQ multiplex PCR. The table records fewer than 100,000 clones, around 80% of them present only once. The source material was CD4+ or CD8+ T cells sorted from blood, sampled in a trial of the OX40 agonist ivuxolimab. These receptors were obtained from an adult with an advanced solid tumor such as melanoma, head and neck, liver or kidney cancer.

The V and J genes are TRBV7-6 and TRBJ2-3, with 9 bases that match TRBD2. CDR1 is SGHVS, CDR2 FNYEAQ, per germline. CDR3 length equals 16 residues. J was trimmed by 4 bases and V by 5 bases; bases with no gene match: 10. Here the CDR3 DNA reads TGTGCCAGCAGCCAAGAACTAGCGGGTATGCCAGATACGCAGTATTTT. Encoded protein: CASSQELAGMPDTQYF.

The genes are TRBV7-2 and TRBJ2-2, with 7 bases matching TRBD2. CDR3 length: 18 residues. CDR1 and CDR2 (germline): SGHTA, FQGNSA. J lost 0 bases, V lost 2 bases, and 9 bases had no gene match. The CDR3 is CASSLRAGPYANTGELFF. The CDR3 region has the DNA TGTGCCAGCAGCTTACGAGCGGGACCTTACGCGAACACCGGGGAGCTGTTTTTT.

The chain uses TRBV29-1 and TRBJ1-1; TRBD1 is a possible D gene (6 bases). The germline gives CDR1 SQVTM, CDR2 ANQGSEA. The CDR3 is 13 residues long. The germline V and J ends were trimmed by 6 bases and 2 bases, with 13 bases remaining between them. CDR3 region: CSVLPQGNTEAFF. DNA of the CDR3: TGCAGCGTCCTTCCACAGGGCAACACTGAAGCTTTCTTT.

The genes are TRBV7-9 and TRBJ2-7; 12 bases agree with TRBD1. CDR3 size: 15 residues. V was pared by 4 bases and J by 4 bases, with 5 bases of the junction left unmatched. Looked up from germline, CDR1 is SEHNR and CDR2 is FQNEAQ (reference sequence). CDR3 residues: CASSSRGQGAYEQYF. Here the CDR3 DNA reads TGTGCCAGCAGCTCACGGGGACAGGGGGCATACGAGCAGTACTTC. The full variable domain, in which reference TRBV7-9 and TRBJ2-7 provide the parts outside the CDR3, is DTGVSQNPRHKITKRGQNVTFRCDPISEHNRLYWYRQTLGQGPEFLTYFQNEAQLEKSRLLSDRFSAERPKGSFSTLEIQRTEQGDSAMYLCASSSRGQGAYEQYFGPGTRLTVT.

This chain joins TRBV4-3 and TRBJ2-6; a weak D match, TRBD2 (6 bases). CDR3 length equals 18 residues. Germline lookup yields CDR1 LGHNA and CDR2 YSLEER. Trimming left V 0 bases short and J 2 bases short, with 14 bases between. The CDR3 nucleotides are TGCGCCAGCAGCCAAGATCGAGGGAGGTGGACTGGGGCCAACGTCCTGACTTTC. It specifies CASSQDRGRWTGANVLTF.

The chain is built from TRBV19 and TRBJ2-5; 7 bases line up with TRBD1. CDR3 length: 13 residues. V lost 3 bases to trimming and J lost 5 bases; unmatched junction nucleotides: 3. Germline CDR1 LNHDA, CDR2 SQIVND (reference sequence). The CDR3 nucleotides read TGTGCCAGTAGTATCCTCAGGGGGGAGACCCAGTACTTC. The encoded protein is CASSILRGETQYF. Full variable domain (outside the CDR3, taken from reference TRBV19 and TRBJ2-5): DGGITQSPKYLFRKEGQNVTLSCEQNLNHDAMYWYRQDPGQGLRLIYYSQIVNDFQKGDIAEGYSVSREKKESFPLTVTSAQKNPTAFYLCASSILRGETQYFGPGTRLLVL.

V usage is TRBV6-5 and J usage is TRBJ2-4, with 8 bases fitting TRBD2. This CDR3 comprises 15 residues. Trimming took 4 bases from V and 6 from J; bases not matched to a gene: 8. CDR1 and CDR2 (germline): MNHEY, SVGAGI. In DNA, the CDR3 is TGTGCCAGCAGTTCCTCGGGAGGGGCAATAAACATTCAGTACTTC. It yields the protein CASSSSGGAINIQYF.

The CDR3 reads CASRTAGYEQYF. The CDR3 nucleotides are TGTGCCAGTAGGACAGCGGGATACGAGCAGTACTTC. The V gene is TRBV2, the J gene TRBJ2-7; the D gene is possibly TRBD2 (7 bases). Germline CDR1 reads SNHLY; CDR2 reads FYNNEI. The CDR3 is 12 residues long. V was shortened by 9 bases and J by 4 bases, with 13 bases between the two germline ends.

The CDR3 here is CASSLATRSEAFF. DNA of the CDR3: TGTGCCAGCAGCTTAGCGACGAGGTCTGAAGCTTTCTTT. The chain is built from TRBV7-9 and TRBJ1-1; D not resolved. The CDR3 has 13 residues. CDR1 is SEHNR and CDR2 is FQNEAQ in the germline V gene (reference sequence). V was pared by 0 bases and J by 6 bases, with 8 bases between.

The table lists this clone with a few counts. The V and J genes are TRBV5-1 and TRBJ2-1; D might be TRBD1 (6 bases). The V end was cut by 0 bases, the J end by 9 bases, with 16 bases between. This CDR3 has 15 residues. Germline CDR1 is SGHRS and CDR2 is YFSETQ. CDR3 in DNA: TGCGCCAGCAGCTTGGGGGTGCTACAGGGTACTGAGCAGTTCTTC. Amino acids: CASSLGVLQGTEQFF.

The chain is built from TRBV7-2 and TRBJ2-2; D gene uncertain. CDR3 length: 14 residues. The ends were cut back, 2 bases at V and 1 base at J, with 5 bases in the middle. Germline V gene lookup returns CDR1 SGHTA and CDR2 FQGNSA. CDR3 region: CASSLRMNTGELFF. For the CDR3, the DNA is TGTGCCAGCAGCTTAAGAATGAACACCGGGGAGCTGTTTTTT.

The chain links TRBV18 to TRBJ2-3, with 10 bases identical to TRBD2. Trimming took 3 bases from V and 2 from J; bases not matched to a gene: 5. The length of the CDR3 is 16 residues. CDR1 KGHSH and CDR2 LQKENI come from the germline V gene. The CDR3 loop is CASSPIAGGYTDTQYF. The CDR3 region has the DNA TGTGCCAGCTCACCGATAGCGGGGGGTTACACAGATACGCAGTATTTT.

The chain uses TRBV2 and TRBJ2-7; possible D gene TRBD2, 5 bases. V lost 6 bases and J 2 bases, leaving 26 bases between the germline ends. The germline V gene has CDR1 SNHLY and CDR2 FYNNEI. The CDR3 loop spans 18 amino acids. CDR3 amino acids: CASSSLGVTPTSAYEQYV. In nucleotides, the CDR3 is TGTGCCAGCAGCTCGCTCGGGGTCACTCCGACCTCGGCCTACGAGCAGTACGTC.

V and J are TRBV11-2 and TRBJ1-2; D remains unclear. The CDR3 is made up of 14 amino acids. Germline V gene lookup returns CDR1 SGHAT and CDR2 FQNNGV. V lost 5 bases to trimming and J lost 4 bases, with 14 bases between them. The CDR3 coding sequence is TGTGCCAGCAGCCCAAACCCAGTCGCCTATGGCTACACCTTC. It is translated as CASSPNPVAYGYTF.

The sample holds a few counts of this clone. The chain recombines TRBV19 with TRBJ1-5; the D gene is possibly TRBD1 (5 bases). V gave up 3 bases and J gave up 4 bases, with 13 bases separating them. CDR1 and CDR2 (germline): LNHDA, SQIVND (reference sequence). The CDR3 extends over 15 amino acids. The CDR3 sequence is CASSILTASNQPQHF. In nucleotides, the CDR3 is TGTGCCAGTAGTATCTTGACAGCATCTAATCAGCCCCAGCATTTT. Filled out from reference TRBV19 and TRBJ1-5, the complete variable domain reads DGGITQSPKYLFRKEGQNVTLSCEQNLNHDAMYWYRQDPGQGLRLIYYSQIVNDFQKGDIAEGYSVSREKKESFPLTVTSAQKNPTAFYLCASSILTASNQPQHFGDGTRLSIL.

Points on this clone: Other DNA sequences in the same sample also yield this CDR3. The chain employs TRBV13 and TRBJ1-1; TRBD1 matches at 9 bases. The CDR3 sequence is 14 residues long. V lost 5 bases, J lost 2 bases, and 3 bases stayed unmatched. Germline CDR1 reads PRHDT; CDR2 reads FYEKMQ (reference sequence). CDR3 sequence reads: CASSRGQGNTEAFF. The CDR3 nucleotides are TGTGCCAGCAGCAGGGGACAGGGTAACACTGAAGCTTTCTTT. Full variable domain (rest looked up from reference TRBV13 and TRBJ1-1): AAGVIQSPRHLIKEKRETATLKCYPIPRHDTVYWYQQGPGQDPQFLISFYEKMQSDKGSIPDRFSAQQFSDYHSELNMSSLELGDSALYFCASSRGQGNTEAFFGQGTRLTVV.

This clone has only a few counts. The sample carries other DNA sequences with the same CDR3. This chain uses TRBV4-1 with TRBJ1-5; 8 bases fit TRBD1. The CDR3 has 15 residues. Unmatched junction bases numbered 5, after V lost 3 bases and J lost 4 bases. CDR1 is MGHRA, CDR2 YSYEKL, per germline. The CDR3 bases are TGCGCCAGCAGCCAGGGGACAGGTTTTAATCAGCCCCAGCATTTT. It translates to CASSQGTGFNQPQHF.

The chain employs TRBV7-2 and TRBJ1-5; possible D gene TRBD1, 5 bases. V was trimmed by 2 bases and J by 3 bases, leaving 8 bases between them. CDR3 length equals 14 residues. Germline V CDR1 and CDR2: SGHTA, FQGNSA. The CDR3: CASSLTGPNQPQHF. DNA of the CDR3: TGTGCCAGCAGCTTAACGGGGCCCAATCAGCCCCAGCATTTT.

The chain recombines TRBV5-1 with TRBJ1-2; D gene uncertain. V lost 7 bases and J lost 9, with 19 bases in between. Germline lookup yields CDR1 SGHRS and CDR2 YFSETQ. The CDR3 runs 13 residues. As DNA, the CDR3 is TGCGCCAGCCGGGATCTAAAAACTATTAGCTACACCTTC. It is translated as CASRDLKTISYTF.

The chain couples TRBV28 to TRBJ2-1; D uncertain. In germline, CDR1 is MDHEN, CDR2 SYDVKM. The CDR3 contains 12 residues. V shed 2 bases and J shed 5 bases, with 4 bases lying between them. Written as DNA, the CDR3 is TGTGCCAGCAGTTTAACGGACAATGAGCAGTTCTTC. Its translation is CASSLTDNEQFF. The full variable domain, rest sourced from reference TRBV28 and TRBJ2-1, is DVKVTQSSRYLVKRTGEKVFLECVQDMDHENMFWYRQDPGLGLRLIYFSYDVKMKEKGDIPEGYSVSREKKERFSLILESASTNQTSMYLCASSLTDNEQFFGPGTRLTVL.